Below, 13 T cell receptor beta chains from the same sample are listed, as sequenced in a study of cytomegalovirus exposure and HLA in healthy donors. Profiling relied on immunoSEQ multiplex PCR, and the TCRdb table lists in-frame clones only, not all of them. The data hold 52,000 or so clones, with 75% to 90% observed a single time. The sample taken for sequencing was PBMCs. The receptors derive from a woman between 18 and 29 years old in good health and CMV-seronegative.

CDR3 coding DNA: TGTGCCAGCAGCGCAGGGGGGACTAATGAAAAACTGTTTTTT. This gives the protein CASSAGGTNEKLFF. The rearrangement links TRBV9 to TRBJ1-4, with 7 bases identical to TRBD1. The CDR3 length is 14 residues. Looked up from germline, CDR1 is SGDLS and CDR2 is YYNGEE. V trimming: 3 bases; J trimming: 2 bases; junction bases outside the gene matches: 1.

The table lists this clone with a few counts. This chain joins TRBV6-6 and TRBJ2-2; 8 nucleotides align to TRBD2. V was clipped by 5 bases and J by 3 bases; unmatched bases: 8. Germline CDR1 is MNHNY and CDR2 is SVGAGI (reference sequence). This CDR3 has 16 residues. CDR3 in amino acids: CASSRSSGLDTGELFF. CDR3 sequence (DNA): TGTGCCAGCAGTCGCTCTAGCGGGCTAGACACCGGGGAGCTGTTTTTT.

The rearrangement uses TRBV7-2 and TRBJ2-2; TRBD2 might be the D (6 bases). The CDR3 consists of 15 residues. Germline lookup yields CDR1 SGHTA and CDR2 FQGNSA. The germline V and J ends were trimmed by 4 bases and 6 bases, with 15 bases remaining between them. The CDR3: CASSSLARFAGELFF. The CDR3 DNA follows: TGTGCCAGCAGCTCTCTAGCGCGTTTCGCCGGGGAGCTGTTTTTT.

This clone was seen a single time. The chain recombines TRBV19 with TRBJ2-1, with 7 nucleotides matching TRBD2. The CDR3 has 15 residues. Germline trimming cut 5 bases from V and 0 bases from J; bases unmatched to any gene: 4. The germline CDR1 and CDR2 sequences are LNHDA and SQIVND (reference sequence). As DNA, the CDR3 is TGTGCCAGTAGTGGCCTAGCGGCCTCCTACAATGAGCAGTTCTTC. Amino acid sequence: CASSGLAASYNEQFF.

CDR3 loop: CASRPTGADTGELFF. CDR3 sequence (DNA): TGTGCCAGCAGACCAACAGGGGCGGACACCGGGGAGCTGTTTTTT. The chain joins TRBV6-4 to TRBJ2-2, with 7 bases aligning to TRBD1. The CDR3 consists of 15 residues. Trimming took 6 bases from V and 3 from J; bases not matched to a gene: 7. Germline lookup yields CDR1 MRHNA and CDR2 SNTAGT.

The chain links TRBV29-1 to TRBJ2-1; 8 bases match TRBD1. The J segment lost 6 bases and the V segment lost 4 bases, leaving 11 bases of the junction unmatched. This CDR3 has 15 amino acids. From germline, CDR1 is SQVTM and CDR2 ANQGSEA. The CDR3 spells CSVGSRGTGGNEQFF. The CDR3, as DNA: TGCAGCGTTGGGAGCAGAGGAACAGGGGGCAATGAGCAGTTCTTC.

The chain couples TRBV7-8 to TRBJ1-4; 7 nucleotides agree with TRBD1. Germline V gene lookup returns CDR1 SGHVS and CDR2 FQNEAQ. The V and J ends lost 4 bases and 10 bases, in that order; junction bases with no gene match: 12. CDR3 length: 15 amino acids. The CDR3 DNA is TGTGCCAGCAGCTCCTACCGGGACAGTCTTGGAAAACTGTTTTTT. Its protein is CASSSYRDSLGKLFF.

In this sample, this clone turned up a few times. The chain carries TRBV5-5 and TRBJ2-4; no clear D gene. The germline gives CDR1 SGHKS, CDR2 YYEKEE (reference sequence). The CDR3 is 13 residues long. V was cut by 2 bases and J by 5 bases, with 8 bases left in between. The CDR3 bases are TGTGCCAGCAGCTTACTACCCGAAAACATTCAGTACTTC. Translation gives CASSLLPENIQYF.

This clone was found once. This CDR3 reads CASSRQGGSYGYTF. DNA of the CDR3: TGTGCCAGCAGTCGACAGGGGGGAAGCTATGGCTACACCTTC. The chain joins TRBV27 to TRBJ1-2; 9 positions match TRBD1. With 5 bases clipped from V and 4 bases from J, the junction kept 5 bases outside the gene matches. Germline V gives CDR1 MNHEY, CDR2 SMNVEV (reference sequence). This CDR3 contains 14 residues.

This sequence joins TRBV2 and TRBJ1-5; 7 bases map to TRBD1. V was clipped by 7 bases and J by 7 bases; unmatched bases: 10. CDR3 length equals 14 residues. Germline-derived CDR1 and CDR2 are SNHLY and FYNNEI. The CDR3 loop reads CASTIGTVRQPQHF. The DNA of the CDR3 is TGTGCCAGCACCATCGGGACAGTAAGACAGCCCCAGCATTTT. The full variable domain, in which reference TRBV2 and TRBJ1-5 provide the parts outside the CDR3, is EPEVTQTPSHQVTQMGQEVILRCVPISNHLYFYWYRQILGQKVEFLVSFYNNEISEKSEIFDDQFSVERPDGSNFTLKIRSTKLEDSAMYFCASTIGTVRQPQHFGDGTRLSIL.

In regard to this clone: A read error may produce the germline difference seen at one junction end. CDR3 coding DNA: TGTGCTAGCAGCCCTATCCCAACTAGCGGGGTCGCCAATGAGCAGTTCTTC. Amino acid sequence: CASSPIPTSGVANEQFF. The chain employs TRBV7-7 and TRBJ2-1, with 10 bases that match TRBD2. Germline CDR1 reads SSHAT; CDR2 reads FNYEAQ (reference sequence). The CDR3 runs to 17 residues.

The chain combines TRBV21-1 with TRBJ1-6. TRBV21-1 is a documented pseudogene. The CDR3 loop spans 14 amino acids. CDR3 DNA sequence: TGTGCCAGCAGCAACGGGAGCCGCCGTTCACCCCTCCACTTT. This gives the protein CASSNGSRRSPLHF.

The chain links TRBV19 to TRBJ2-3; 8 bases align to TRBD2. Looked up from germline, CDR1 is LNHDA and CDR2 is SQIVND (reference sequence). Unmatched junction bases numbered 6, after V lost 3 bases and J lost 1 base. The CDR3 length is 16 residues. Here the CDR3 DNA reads TGTGCCAGTAGTATTAGGCGGGAGGCCCGCACAGATACGCAGTATTTT. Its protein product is CASSIRREARTDTQYF.